This T cell receptor beta chain was sequenced in a study of T cell repertoires in cytomegalovirus infection. As for the study in general: HLA-B-restricted CMV epitopes that are well studied were used alongside recently identified HLA-C-restricted ones. It was the public TCR beta signatures that indicated both CMV infection and matching HLA type. Study conclusions and caveats: What dominated the ex vivo response were HLA-C-restricted CMV-specific TCR beta clonotypes.

As concerns this clonotype: Its cognate antigen is unknown.

A single record per CDR3 protein comes from TCRdb applying MiXCR to the reads. The table has 800,000 to 950,000 distinct CDR3 sequences, approximately 32% seen once. This CDR3 contains 17 residues. V lost 3 bases to trimming and J lost 8 bases; unmatched junction nucleotides: 17. CDR1 and CDR2 from the germline V gene are LNHNV and YYDKDF (reference sequence). This TCR came from a human donor in good health (CMV status not recorded). Some clones in this sample may be carry-over from other donors' samples. The chain recombines TRBV15 with TRBJ2-3, with 7 bases that match TRBD2. The sample was cultured CD8+ T cells from PBMCs, taken from culture after CMV antigen stimulation. CDR3 nucleotides: TGTGCCACCAGCAGCGGGGGAGGGTGGTCCCTCGCAGTTACGCAGTATTTT. Its protein is CATSSGGGWSLAVTQYF.